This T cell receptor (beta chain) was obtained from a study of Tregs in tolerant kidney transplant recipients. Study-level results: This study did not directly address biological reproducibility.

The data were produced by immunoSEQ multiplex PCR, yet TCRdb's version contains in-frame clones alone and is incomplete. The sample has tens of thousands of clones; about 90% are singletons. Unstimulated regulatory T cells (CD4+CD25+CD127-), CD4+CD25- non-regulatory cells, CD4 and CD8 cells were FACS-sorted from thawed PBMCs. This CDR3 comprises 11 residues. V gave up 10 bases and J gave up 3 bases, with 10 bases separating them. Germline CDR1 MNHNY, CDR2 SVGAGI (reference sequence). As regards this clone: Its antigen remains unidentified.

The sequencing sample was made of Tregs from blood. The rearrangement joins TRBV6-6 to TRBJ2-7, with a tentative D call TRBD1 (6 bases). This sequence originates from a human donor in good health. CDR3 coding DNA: TGTGCCACTACAGGGAACTACGAGCAGTACTTC. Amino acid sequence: CATTGNYEQYF.